Listed here is a single T cell receptor beta chain. The specificity of this receptor is unknown. Qualities for individual bases were not recorded, and no much larger clone is one base off. These data belong to a study of T-cell reconstitution after alpha-beta-depleted transplantation in children (dated by TCRdb to the mid-2010s). Regarding the research as a whole: The study quantitatively tracked T-cell immune reconstitution after TCRalphabeta/CD19-depleted allogeneic hematopoietic cell transplantation in children using TCR repertoire profiling.

Points the paper makes about the study in general: Over subsequent months, a decline in hyperexpanded clone frequencies was noted, and after one year, T-cell counts and TCRbeta diversity were mostly ascribed to newly produced T cells. In some patients, the high TCRbeta diversity seen at day 60 was put down to recipient T cells and intrathymic progenitors that had survived conditioning. The apparently early alphabetaT-cell count recovery about two months after transplant was reportedly dependent on only several hundred rapidly expanded clones derived from non-depleted graft cells.

V has 0 bases trimmed and J has 5 bases trimmed; junction bases matching no gene number 8. CDR1 and CDR2 (DFQATT, SNEGSKA) derive from the germline V gene (reference sequence). From the cysteine up to the phenylalanine, the CDR3 has a length of 15 residues. Only the CDR3 DNA is retained, 45 bases long and in frame from the first base. Libraries were constructed by PCR. The instrument was an Illumina HiSeq 2500. TCR libraries were prepared with molecular barcoding, using unique molecular identifiers to normalize TCRbeta repertoire quantification. TCRdb applied fastp at Q25 and MiXCR to the public reads, then kept only in-frame beta chains. Identical CDR3 proteins give one entry, which carries the most common genes and DNA. Present in this sample are about 580,000 distinct CDR3 sequences, under 30% of which were seen just once. The top ten clonotypes cover roughly 15% of the sample. The sample's treatment or condition label, in plain terms: allogeneic hematopoietic cell transplantation with graft depleted of TCRalphabeta T cells and CD19 B cells. TCRalphabeta/CD19-depleted allogeneic hematopoietic cell grafts were given to the transplant recipients, all of whom were children.

This sequence was found in a boy under two years old who had a stem cell transplant for acute myeloid leukemia, so the T cells may come from the graft donor. Here the sequenced sample was PBMCs, mostly from graft donor cells, taken 360 days after TCRalphabeta/CD19-depleted stem cell transplant. Recombination linked TRBV20-1 to TRBJ2-5, with 8 central nucleotides matching TRBD2. In nucleotides, the sequence is TGCAGTGCTAGAGATCTGGGGACTAGGGGGGAGACCCAGTACTTC. The resulting protein is CSARDLGTRGETQYF.